The clone carrying this T cell receptor beta chain appeared many times. Its antigen is still unknown. No treatment of any kind had been given to any patient before thyroid surgery. This sample was included in a study of metastatic and nonmetastatic thyroid tumors. Whole-study context: Repertoires were compared across blood and tumor or nodule tissue from malignant and benign thyroid patients.

TCRdb re-clonotyped the PCR reads through MiXCR. The sample records around 20,000 clones, 32% being singletons. This CDR3 is built from 13 residues. The V gene's germline CDR1 is SGHAT and CDR2 FQDESV (reference sequence). V was clipped by 2 bases and J by 3 bases, with 8 bases between them. General study points: The reported finding was significantly higher TCR beta diversity in malignant thyroid tumors relative to benign nodules, in blood and tumor.

The specimen sequenced was adjacent normal tissue. This chain uses TRBV11-1 with TRBJ2-7; no clear D gene. This sequence was found in a female donor with papillary thyroid cancer or a benign thyroid nodule (not recorded which). Some clones in this sample may be carry-over from other donors' samples. The CDR3, as DNA: TGTGCCAGCAGCTTAAAAGTTATCTACGAGCAGTACTTC. It translates to CASSLKVIYEQYF.